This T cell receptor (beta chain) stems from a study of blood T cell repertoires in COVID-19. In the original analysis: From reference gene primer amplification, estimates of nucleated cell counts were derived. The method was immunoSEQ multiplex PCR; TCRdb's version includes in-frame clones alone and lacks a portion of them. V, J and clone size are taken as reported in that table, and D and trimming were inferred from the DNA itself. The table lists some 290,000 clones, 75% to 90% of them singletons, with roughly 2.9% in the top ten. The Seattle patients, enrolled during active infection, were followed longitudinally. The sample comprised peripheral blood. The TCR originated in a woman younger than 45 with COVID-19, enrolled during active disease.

The DNA of the CDR3 is TGTGCCTGGGGGAGGGAAGAGACCCAGTACTTC. This codes for CAWGREETQYF. The V gene is TRBV30, the J gene TRBJ2-5; 7 nucleotides agree with TRBD2. V trimming: 5 bases; J trimming: 3 bases; junction bases outside the gene matches: 0. CDR1 is GTSNPN and CDR2 is SVGIG in the germline V gene (reference sequence). The CDR3 covers 11 residues.